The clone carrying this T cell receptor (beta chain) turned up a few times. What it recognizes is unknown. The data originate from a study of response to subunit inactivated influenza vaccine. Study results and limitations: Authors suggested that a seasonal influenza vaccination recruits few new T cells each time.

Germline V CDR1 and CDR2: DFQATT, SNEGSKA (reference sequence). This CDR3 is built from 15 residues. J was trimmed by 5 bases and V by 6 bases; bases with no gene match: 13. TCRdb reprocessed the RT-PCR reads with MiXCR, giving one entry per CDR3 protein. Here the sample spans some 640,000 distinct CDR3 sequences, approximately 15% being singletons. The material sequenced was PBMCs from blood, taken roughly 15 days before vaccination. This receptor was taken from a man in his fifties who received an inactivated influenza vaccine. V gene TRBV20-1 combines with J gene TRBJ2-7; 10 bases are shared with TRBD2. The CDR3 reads CSASRGASGSNEQYF. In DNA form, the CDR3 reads TGCAGTGCGAGCCGAGGGGCTAGCGGGAGCAACGAGCAGTACTTC.